This entry lists 29 T cell receptor beta chains sequenced from one sample in a study of OX40 agonist ivuxolimab in advanced cancers. Clones were read by immunoSEQ multiplex PCR, and TCRdb kept only the in-frame ones, dropping some. The table includes about 48,000 clones, 70% to 90% detected once. Here the sequenced sample was CD4+ or CD8+ T cells sorted from blood, taken in a trial of the OX40 agonist ivuxolimab. These receptor sequences come from an adult with an advanced solid tumor such as melanoma, head and neck, liver or kidney cancer.

The chain carries TRBV19 and TRBJ2-1; D gene unclear. The V end lost 4 bases, the J end lost 7 bases, and 11 bases lay between the germline ends. CDR3 length equals 13 residues. Germline V gene lookup returns CDR1 LNHDA and CDR2 SQIVND (reference sequence). The CDR3 DNA reads as TGTGCCAGTAGTACCGAGCCCGGGAATGAGCAGTTCTTC. This sequence encodes CASSTEPGNEQFF.

The V and J genes are TRBV9 and TRBJ2-5; 8 bases agree with TRBD1. V lost 2 bases to trimming and J lost 2 bases; unmatched junction nucleotides: 2. The CDR3 has 14 residues. Germline V gives CDR1 SGDLS, CDR2 YYNGEE. The CDR3 loop is CASSVNRGQETQYF. CDR3 bases: TGTGCCAGCAGCGTTAACAGGGGGCAAGAGACCCAGTACTTC.

The chain is built from TRBV2 and TRBJ2-1; TRBD1 matches 9 bases. From germline, CDR1 is SNHLY and CDR2 FYNNEI. This CDR3 has 14 residues. The junction had 6 bases not matched to a gene; V was cut back by 8 bases and J by 4 bases. CDR3 protein: CASSKTGGYNEQFF. The CDR3 nucleotides read TGTGCCAGCTCCAAGACAGGGGGATACAATGAGCAGTTCTTC.

This clone was counted between two and nine times. The rearrangement joins TRBV7-3 to TRBJ2-2; no definite D call. This CDR3 contains 15 residues. The germline V gene has CDR1 SGHTA and CDR2 FQGTGA. The V gene lost 2 bases and the J gene lost 0 bases, with 7 bases spanning the gap. The CDR3 region has the DNA TGTGCCAGCAGCTTAGGGGTCCCGAACACCGGGGAGCTGTTTTTT. It yields the protein CASSLGVPNTGELFF. The complete variable domain, with remaining parts taken from reference TRBV7-3 and TRBJ2-2, reads GAGVSQTPSNKVTEKGKYVELRCDPISGHTALYWYRQSLGQGPEFLIYFQGTGAADDSGLPNDRFFAVRPEGSVSTLKIQRTERGDSAVYLCASSLGVPNTGELFFGEGSRLTVL.

The chain is built from TRBV7-9 and TRBJ2-5, with 11 positions matching TRBD2. V lost 1 base and J lost 1; bases outside the gene matches: 2. CDR1 SEHNR and CDR2 FQNEAQ come from the germline V gene (reference sequence). The CDR3 loop spans 16 amino acids. The CDR3 is CASSLGLAGIQETQYF. The CDR3 DNA reads as TGTGCCAGCAGCTTAGGACTAGCGGGAATCCAAGAGACCCAGTACTTC.

This clone was detected once. The V call is TRBV9, the J call TRBJ1-1; the D gene is possibly TRBD1 (5 bases). Trimming left V 3 bases short and J 6 bases short, with 15 bases between. There are 14 residues in the CDR3. Per the germline V gene, CDR1 is SGDLS and CDR2 is YYNGEE. CDR3 residues: CASSAGGGEAEAFF. CDR3 sequence (DNA): TGTGCCAGCAGCGCGGGGGGAGGAGAGGCTGAAGCTTTCTTT.

The chain is built from TRBV11-1 and TRBJ1-1; D uncertain. V lost 3 bases, J lost 1 base, and 9 bases lay in between. The CDR3 has 14 residues. CDR1 and CDR2 from the germline V gene are SGHAT and FQDESV (reference sequence). The CDR3 sequence is CASSFLEGNTEAFF. The CDR3 nucleotides are TGTGCCAGCAGCTTCTTGGAGGGGAACACTGAAGCTTTCTTT. Full variable domain (missing parts from reference TRBV11-1 and TRBJ1-1): EAEVAQSPRYKITEKSQAVAFWCDPISGHATLYWYRQILGQGPELLVQFQDESVVDDSQLPKDRFSAERLKGVDSTLKIQPAELGDSAMYLCASSFLEGNTEAFFGQGTRLTVV.

The chain employs TRBV6-1 and TRBJ2-1; D uncertain. From germline, CDR1 is MNHNS and CDR2 SASEGT. Between the trimmed V and J ends, which lost 1 base and 0 bases, there was a span of 7 bases. This CDR3 has 15 residues. This CDR3 is CASSEGSSSYNEQFF. CDR3 sequence (DNA): TGTGCCAGCAGTGAAGGGTCAAGCTCCTACAATGAGCAGTTCTTC.

J is TRBJ2-2 and V is TRBV14; D gene uncertain. V lost 5 bases, J lost 5 bases, and 18 bases lay in between. This CDR3 has 16 amino acids. Germline assignment: CDR1 SGHDN and CDR2 FVKESK. In nucleotides, the CDR3 is TGTGCCAGCAGCGAGATCCGACAAACCCTGACCGGGGAGCTGTTTTTT. It encodes CASSEIRQTLTGELFF.

The chain couples TRBV5-1 to TRBJ1-5, with TRBD1 matching 9 bases. Germline V gives CDR1 SGHRS, CDR2 YFSETQ. The CDR3 has 15 amino acids. After removal of 4 bases from V and 6 bases from J, the junction contained 8 bases not matched to a gene. The CDR3 region is CASSRTGEKGQPQHF. The CDR3 DNA follows: TGCGCCAGCAGCAGGACAGGGGAGAAAGGTCAGCCCCAGCATTTT. Based on the CDR3 plus reference TRBV5-1 and TRBJ1-5, the full variable domain is KAGVTQTPRYLIKTRGQQVTLSCSPISGHRSVSWYQQTPGQGLQFLFEYFSETQRNKGNFPGRFSGRQFSNSRSEMNVSTLELGDSALYLCASSRTGEKGQPQHFGDGTRLSIL.

This sequence joins TRBV5-4 and TRBJ2-2, with D uncertain. Trimming stripped 4 bases from V and 1 base from J, with 11 bases between. In germline, CDR1 is SGHNT, CDR2 YYREEE (reference sequence). CDR3 length: 15 residues. The CDR3 region has the DNA TGTGCCAGCAGCCCAGACGGGCAGAACACCGGGGAGCTGTTTTTT. Its translation is CASSPDGQNTGELFF.

The J gene is TRBJ2-3, the V gene TRBV28; TRBD2 matches 9 bases. This CDR3 comprises 14 residues. Germline loops: CDR1 MDHEN, CDR2 SYDVKM. J was trimmed by 2 bases and V by 7 bases; bases with no gene match: 4. The CDR3 sequence is CASTAGGLTDTQYF. As DNA, the CDR3 is TGTGCCAGCACAGCGGGAGGCCTCACAGATACGCAGTATTTT.

The chain combines TRBV2 with TRBJ1-5, with D hard to call. Germline V gene lookup returns CDR1 SNHLY and CDR2 FYNNEI. The CDR3 runs to 13 residues. V shed 2 bases and J shed 0 bases, with 2 bases lying between them. DNA of the CDR3: TGTGCCAGCAGTGAAAGTAGCAATCAGCCCCAGCATTTT. It specifies CASSESSNQPQHF.

V and J are TRBV7-3 and TRBJ1-3; D gene uncertain. There are 12 residues in the CDR3. Trimming removed 2 bases from V and 8 bases from J, with 7 bases in between. Per germline, CDR1 SGHTA and CDR2 FQGTGA. The chain's CDR3 is CASSLASHTIYF. CDR3 bases: TGTGCCAGCAGCTTAGCCAGCCACACCATATATTTT. Full variable domain (missing parts from reference TRBV7-3 and TRBJ1-3): GAGVSQTPSNKVTEKGKYVELRCDPISGHTALYWYRQSLGQGPEFLIYFQGTGAADDSGLPNDRFFAVRPEGSVSTLKIQRTERGDSAVYLCASSLASHTIYFGEGSWLTVV.

The chain uses TRBV7-8 and TRBJ2-7; 7 bases align to TRBD2. The CDR3 covers 12 residues. V lost 5 bases, J lost 3 bases, and 1 base stayed unmatched. CDR1 is SGHVS, CDR2 FQNEAQ, per germline. The CDR3 spells CASSGGVYEQYF. CDR3 nucleotides: TGTGCCAGCAGCGGGGGGGTCTACGAGCAGTACTTC.

The chain carries TRBV19 and TRBJ2-3; D is undetermined. The CDR3 covers 13 residues. Germline lookup yields CDR1 LNHDA and CDR2 SQIVND (reference sequence). Trimming took 3 bases from V and 5 from J, leaving 9 bases between them. This CDR3 is CASSIRYQDTQYF. For the CDR3, the DNA is TGTGCCAGTAGTATCCGCTACCAAGATACGCAGTATTTT.

This clone came up once. The J gene is TRBJ2-1, the V gene TRBV12-5; D gene ambiguous. CDR1 and CDR2 from the germline V gene are LGHNT and FRNRAP. The CDR3 length is 14 residues. V lost 0 bases to trimming and J lost 5 bases, with 8 bases between them. CDR3 bases: TGTGCTAGTGGTTTGGTACCCCATAACAATGAGCAGTTCTTC. Translated: CASGLVPHNNEQFF.

The chain recombines TRBV7-8 with TRBJ2-5; D is undetermined. Germline loops: CDR1 SGHVS, CDR2 FQNEAQ. Trimming took off 5 bases at V and 1 base at J, with 8 bases between the two ends. CDR3 size: 13 residues. The CDR3 loop reads CASSRDLQETQYF. In nucleotides, the CDR3 is TGTGCCAGCAGCCGTGACCTCCAAGAGACCCAGTACTTC. The whole variable domain, remainder taken from reference TRBV7-8 and TRBJ2-5, is GAGVSQSPRYKVAKRGQDVALRCDPISGHVSLFWYQQALGQGPEFLTYFQNEAQLDKSGLPSDRFFAERPEGSVSTLKIQRTQQEDSAVYLCASSRDLQETQYFGPGTRLLVL.

CDR3 sequence (DNA): TGTGCCACCAGCAGAGATCGGACTAGCAGGGCAGATACGCAGTATTTT. This encodes CATSRDRTSRADTQYF. The chain links TRBV15 to TRBJ2-3, with 8 bases fitting TRBD2. This CDR3 spans 16 amino acids. From germline, CDR1 is LNHNV and CDR2 YYDKDF (reference sequence). V was pared by 0 bases and J by 4 bases, with 6 bases of the junction left unmatched.

This chain links TRBV6-5 with TRBJ1-1; maybe TRBD1 (6 bases). V was trimmed by 5 bases and J by 0 bases, leaving 10 bases between them. The V gene's germline CDR1 is MNHEY and CDR2 SVGAGI. The CDR3 has 14 amino acids. The CDR3: CASSGRGMNTEAFF. CDR3 nucleotide sequence: TGTGCCAGCAGTGGGAGGGGGATGAACACTGAAGCTTTCTTT.

This chain connects TRBV30 to TRBJ1-5, with TRBD1 matching 10 bases. J lost 5 bases, V lost 2 bases, and 6 bases had no gene match. The CDR3 has 15 residues. Looked up from germline, CDR1 is GTSNPN and CDR2 is SVGIG (reference sequence). CDR3 amino acids: CAWSSLDRGHQPQHF. The CDR3 DNA reads TGTGCCTGGAGTTCACTCGACAGGGGGCATCAGCCCCAGCATTTT. The variable domain in full, with the rest retrieved from reference TRBV30 and TRBJ1-5, is SQTIHQWPATLVQPVGSPLSLECTVEGTSNPNLYWYRQAAGRGLQLLFYSVGIGQISSEVPQNLSASRPQDRQFILSSKKLLLSDSGFYLCAWSSLDRGHQPQHFGDGTRLSIL.

This chain uses TRBV30 with TRBJ1-4; D is unresolved. The CDR3 sequence is 13 residues long. Germline V gene lookup returns CDR1 GTSNPN and CDR2 SVGIG (reference sequence). Trimming pared 4 bases from V and 5 bases from J, leaving 11 bases between. Here the CDR3 reads CAWTISENEKLFF. CDR3 DNA: TGTGCCTGGACCATATCAGAGAATGAAAAACTGTTTTTT.

The genes are TRBV28 and TRBJ2-5, with D tentatively TRBD1 or TRBD2 (6 bases each). Looked up from germline, CDR1 is MDHEN and CDR2 is SYDVKM. Trimming pared 4 bases from V and 0 bases from J, leaving 12 bases between. This CDR3 is 15 amino acids long. DNA of the CDR3: TGTGCCAGCAGTTCCGGGGGCTTGTACCAAGAGACCCAGTACTTC. This encodes CASSSGGLYQETQYF.

This clone was counted only a few times. The chain recombines TRBV5-1 with TRBJ1-1; D unresolved. Per germline, CDR1 SGHRS and CDR2 YFSETQ. V shed 2 bases and J shed 3 bases, with 8 bases lying between them. CDR3 length: 13 residues. CDR3 sequence: CASSLKTDTEAFF. As DNA, the CDR3 is TGCGCCAGCAGCTTAAAGACTGACACTGAAGCTTTCTTT. The complete variable domain, with remaining parts taken from reference TRBV5-1 and TRBJ1-1, reads KAGVTQTPRYLIKTRGQQVTLSCSPISGHRSVSWYQQTPGQGLQFLFEYFSETQRNKGNFPGRFSGRQFSNSRSEMNVSTLELGDSALYLCASSLKTDTEAFFGQGTRLTVV.

CDR3 nucleotide sequence: TGCAGCGTTGACGGTCTCGGACTAGCGGGAGTTGAGCAGTTCTTC. As protein: CSVDGLGLAGVEQFF. The chain has TRBV29-1 and TRBJ2-1; 13 positions agree with TRBD2. The CDR3 is made up of 15 amino acids. V shed 3 bases, J shed 9 bases, and the junction held 8 bases outside the gene matches. Germline V gene data show CDR1 as SQVTM and CDR2 as ANQGSEA.

The rearrangement uses TRBV27 and TRBJ1-4; possibly TRBD1 for D (5 bases). Trimming left V 5 bases short and J 6 bases short, with 19 bases between. Germline V gives CDR1 MNHEY, CDR2 SMNVEV (reference sequence). The length of the CDR3 is 16 residues. CDR3 bases: TGTGCCAGCAGTCCCCAGCCGGGGGGAAGGGATGAAAAACTGTTTTTT. Encoded protein: CASSPQPGGRDEKLFF.

Comments on this clone: The sample holds other DNA sequences that translate to the same CDR3. The genes are TRBV28 and TRBJ1-4, with D unclear. V shed 4 bases and J shed 0 bases, with 6 bases lying between them. Germline values: CDR1 MDHEN, CDR2 SYDVKM. The CDR3 sequence is 14 residues long. CDR3 sequence: CASSSGSTNEKLFF. In DNA, the CDR3 is TGTGCCAGCAGTTCGGGGTCAACTAATGAAAAACTGTTTTTT.

The chain has TRBV5-1 and TRBJ2-7; D possibly corresponds to TRBD2 (6 bases). V was pared by 3 bases and J by 0 bases, with 13 bases between. Germline-derived CDR1 and CDR2 are SGHRS and YFSETQ. The CDR3 extends over 15 amino acids. CDR3 protein: CASSYGGISSYEQYF. The DNA for the CDR3 is TGCGCCAGCAGCTACGGAGGGATTAGCTCCTACGAGCAGTACTTC.

The chain recombines TRBV5-1 with TRBJ2-5; 8 bases align to TRBD2. The CDR3 is made up of 16 amino acids. CDR1 SGHRS and CDR2 YFSETQ come from the germline V gene. The V and J ends lost 0 bases and 5 bases, in that order; junction bases with no gene match: 9. CDR3 nucleotides: TGCGCCAGCAGCTTGGAGGCAGCGGGAGAGGGGGAGACCCAGTACTTC. It translates to CASSLEAAGEGETQYF.